These 10 T cell receptor beta chains share one sample of origin, sequenced in a study of cytomegalovirus exposure and HLA in healthy donors. Vbeta (60) and Jbeta (13) primers were used in the PCR. Clones were sequenced by immunoSEQ multiplex PCR, and TCRdb holds only the in-frame ones, with some missing. The sample includes around 250,000 clones, around 90% of them seen just once. Sequencing was done on a sample of PBMCs. These receptors were taken from a girl aged 2 to 9 in good health and CMV-seronegative.

This clone was seen a handful of times. The chain couples TRBV6-6 to TRBJ2-5; TRBD2 matches at 9 bases. This CDR3 has 12 residues. Trimming at V came to 7 bases and at J to 5 bases, leaving 2 bases not matched to a gene. The germline V gene encodes CDR1 MNHNY and CDR2 SVGAGI (reference sequence). CDR3 coding DNA: TGTGCCAGCAAGGCGGGAGGGGAGACCCAGTACTTC. Amino acids: CASKAGGETQYF.

The chain joins TRBV29-1 to TRBJ1-1, with TRBD1 as a possible D gene (5 bases). The germline V gene has CDR1 SQVTM and CDR2 ANQGSEA. The CDR3 runs to 14 residues. Trimming stripped 7 bases from V and 1 base from J, with 16 bases between. The CDR3 region has the DNA TGCAGCGGCCGCGGGGCCTCGGGGAACACTGAAGCTTTCTTT. It is translated as CSGRGASGNTEAFF.

The V and J genes are TRBV10-3 and TRBJ2-7, with D possibly matching TRBD2 (5 bases). Trimming pared 8 bases from V and 7 bases from J, leaving 27 bases between. Germline loops: CDR1 ENHRY, CDR2 SYGVKD. The CDR3 extends over 16 amino acids. CDR3 region: CAIREEKEPGLREQYF. The CDR3 region has the DNA TGTGCCATCCGGGAAGAGAAGGAACCCGGTCTGCGGGAGCAGTACTTC.

The chain joins TRBV10-3 to TRBJ1-1; no firm D call. The CDR3 spans 14 residues. Germline-derived CDR1 and CDR2 are ENHRY and SYGVKD. V dropped 0 bases and J dropped 6 bases, with 11 bases sitting between them. CDR3 region: CAISESIQLPEAFF. CDR3 coding DNA: TGTGCCATCAGTGAGTCGATACAGTTGCCTGAAGCTTTCTTT.

This chain joins TRBV5-6 and TRBJ2-3, with 8 bases fitting TRBD1. From germline, CDR1 is SGHDT and CDR2 YYEEEE. J lost 3 bases, V lost 1 base, and 1 base had no gene match. This CDR3 is 14 amino acids long. In DNA form, the CDR3 reads TGTGCCAGCAGCTTGAACAGGGGGACAGATACGCAGTATTTT. This sequence encodes CASSLNRGTDTQYF.

This clone appeared a single time. This sequence joins TRBV6-5 and TRBJ2-7; TRBD1 matches at 10 bases. This CDR3 spans 13 amino acids. Germline values: CDR1 MNHEY, CDR2 SVGAGI. The V and J ends lost 6 bases and 3 bases, in that order; junction bases with no gene match: 2. CDR3 amino acids: CASSWTGGYEQYF. CDR3 bases: TGTGCCAGCAGCTGGACAGGGGGCTACGAGCAGTACTTC.

The chain employs TRBV5-1 and TRBJ2-2, with 12 bases aligning to TRBD2. The CDR3 runs to 19 residues. The ends lost 4 bases at V and 5 bases at J; junction bases unmatched: 15. CDR1 SGHRS and CDR2 YFSETQ come from the germline V gene. The CDR3 region has the DNA TGCGCCAGCAGCGGGGGCCGGCTAGCGGGAGGGCCTAAAACCGGGGAGCTGTTTTTT. Protein product: CASSGGRLAGGPKTGELFF.

The chain carries TRBV9 and TRBJ2-3, with 9 bases that match TRBD2. The V gene end was trimmed by 0 bases and the J gene end by 3 bases; junction bases not matched to a gene: 2. There are 15 residues in the CDR3. Germline lookup yields CDR1 SGDLS and CDR2 YYNGEE. In DNA form, the CDR3 reads TGTGCCAGCAGCGTAGCCCTAGCGGGGACAGATACGCAGTATTTT. It translates to CASSVALAGTDTQYF.

This chain joins TRBV12-2 and TRBJ2-1; the tabulated D call, TRBD2, remains unverified against the DNA. TRBV12-2 is a listed pseudogene. The CDR3 is made up of 16 amino acids. The CDR3 protein is CASRPRTSDGLDEQFF. CDR3 sequence (DNA): TGTGCAAGTCGCCCCCGGACTAGCGATGGTTTAGATGAGCAGTTCTTC.

The chain recombines TRBV27 with TRBJ2-7; 9 bases fit TRBD2. The germline gives CDR1 MNHEY, CDR2 SMNVEV (reference sequence). This CDR3 is 17 amino acids long. V shed 5 bases and J 1 base; nucleotides not matched to a gene: 12. CDR3 coding DNA: TGTGCCAGCAGTCGTGGTTCTCCTAGCGGGATTTCCTACGAGCAGTACTTC. This encodes CASSRGSPSGISYEQYF.